A selection of T cell receptor beta chains follows, all from one sample in a study of identical twins. Each CDR3 protein gets one entry after TCRdb re-called the 5' RACE reads with MiXCR. The sample lists hundreds of thousands of distinct CDR3 sequences; more than 20% were seen once. This sample was shared with a second study, whose subject was T cells expressing NK-cell markers.

Sequencing was performed on CD4+ T cells sorted from blood. The receptors derive from a woman between 18 and 29 years old in good health. Each CDR3 is given with its conserved first and last residue. Each record gives: V gene, J gene, D gene, clone size, CDR3 DNA, CDR3 protein. D genes are given only for firm matches. Rows give clone size only sometimes, using once, few, many, or a class for an expanded clone.

V: TRBV20-1
J: TRBJ2-1
D: -
size: few
DNA: TGCAGTGCCCCGGGACTCGAGCGCAATGAGCAGTTCTTC
CDR3: CSAPGLERNEQFF

V: TRBV5-5
J: TRBJ1-5
D: -
size: -
DNA: TGTGCCAGGACGAAACGTCAGTTTAATCAGCCCCAGCATTTT
CDR3: CARTKRQFNQPQHF

V: TRBV12-3/TRBV12-4
J: TRBJ2-5
D: TRBD2
size: -
DNA: TGTGCCAGCAGTTTACGGGGGGGGGAAGAGACCCAGTACTTC
CDR3: CASSLRGGEETQYF

V: TRBV7-2
J: TRBJ2-7
D: -
size: -
DNA: TGTGCCAGCAGCTTAGCGCCCGTTAGCTTCACCTACGAGCAGTACTTC
CDR3: CASSLAPVSFTYEQYF

V: TRBV7-2
J: TRBJ2-7
D: TRBD2
size: -
DNA: TGTGCCAGCAGCGTAGCTCCGGGACTAGCATACGAGCAGTACTTC
CDR3: CASSVAPGLAYEQYF

V: TRBV3-1
J: TRBJ2-7
D: -
size: few
DNA: TGTGCCAGCAGCCAAGGGGACGGTTACGAGCAGTACTTC
CDR3: CASSQGDGYEQYF

V: TRBV5-1
J: TRBJ2-3
D: -
size: -
DNA: TGCGCCAGCAGCTTGGGGACAGACCCTAGCACAGATACGCAGTATTTT
CDR3: CASSLGTDPSTDTQYF

V: TRBV7-9
J: TRBJ2-7
D: -
size: many
DNA: TGTGCCAGCAACCGTGGAACCCCGACGGGCGAGCAGTACTTC
CDR3: CASNRGTPTGEQYF

V: TRBV7-9
J: TRBJ2-1
D: TRBD1
size: few
DNA: TGTGCCAGCAGCTCCATCGGACAGGGTGACAATGAGCAGTTCTTC
CDR3: CASSSIGQGDNEQFF

V: TRBV20-1
J: TRBJ2-3
D: TRBD2
size: -
DNA: TGCAGTGCTAGCCTTACTAGCGGCAGTATCATGGGGGGAGATACGCAGTATTTT
CDR3: CSASLTSGSIMGGDTQYF

V: TRBV20-1
J: TRBJ2-5
D: TRBD1
size: few
DNA: TGCAGTGCTCTCCCGGGACAGCCAAAAGAGACCCAGTACTTC
CDR3: CSALPGQPKETQYF

V: TRBV5-1
J: TRBJ2-7
D: TRBD1
size: -
DNA: TGCGCCAGCAGCCACCGACAGGGATCCTACGAGCAGTACTTC
CDR3: CASSHRQGSYEQYF

V: TRBV7-6
J: TRBJ2-7
D: -
size: few
DNA: TGTGCCAGCAGCTTTAGAGGAAACTACGAGCAGTACTTC
CDR3: CASSFRGNYEQYF

V: TRBV20-1
J: TRBJ1-2
D: -
size: few
DNA: TGCAGTGCTAGAGGTCTCGCTGAGGCCGCTTGGGGCTACACCTTC
CDR3: CSARGLAEAAWGYTF

V: TRBV7-9
J: TRBJ2-7
D: -
size: -
DNA: TGTGCCAGCAGCTTAGTTGCCGCTACCTCCTACGAGCAGTACTTC
CDR3: CASSLVAATSYEQYF

V: TRBV9
J: TRBJ2-5
D: -
size: few
DNA: TGTGCCAGCAGCAAAGGTTGGCAAGAGACCCAGTACTTC
CDR3: CASSKGWQETQYF

V: TRBV7-9
J: TRBJ1-1
D: -
size: -
DNA: TGTGCCAGCAGCACCACCGTAGGGGCCGGGAACACTGAAGCTTTCTTT
CDR3: CASSTTVGAGNTEAFF

V: TRBV6-1
J: TRBJ2-7
D: -
size: few
DNA: TGTGCCAGCAGTGAAGCACTGGGCAGTATCTACGAGCAGTACTTC
CDR3: CASSEALGSIYEQYF

V: TRBV5-5
J: TRBJ2-6
D: -
size: -
DNA: TGTGCCACCAGCATGTTCTCTGGGGCCAACGTCCTGACTTTC
CDR3: CATSMFSGANVLTF

V: TRBV12-3/TRBV12-4
J: TRBJ1-2
D: -
size: few
DNA: TGTGCCAGCATCTTTCAGGCACAGGGCGGGGGTGGCTACACCTTC
CDR3: CASIFQAQGGGGYTF

V: TRBV7-2
J: TRBJ2-1
D: -
size: -
DNA: TGTGCCAGCAGCTTAGTAAAGGAGAAGAATGAGCAGTTCTTC
CDR3: CASSLVKEKNEQFF

V: TRBV18
J: TRBJ2-2
D: -
size: -
DNA: TGTGCCAGCTCACCAAGAGCGAACTCGAACACCGGGGAGCTGTTTTTT
CDR3: CASSPRANSNTGELFF

V: TRBV6-6
J: TRBJ1-5
D: -
size: -
DNA: TGTGCCAGCCATATACGGGGCAATCAGCCCCAGCATTTT
CDR3: CASHIRGNQPQHF

V: TRBV25-1
J: TRBJ2-5
D: TRBD1
size: -
DNA: TGTGCCAGCCAATTTGTAAACGGACAGGGAGAAGAGACCCAGTACTTC
CDR3: CASQFVNGQGEETQYF

V: TRBV7-2
J: TRBJ2-4
D: -
size: -
DNA: TGTGCCAGCAGCCCGCGGCTAGAAACAAACATTCAGTACTTC
CDR3: CASSPRLETNIQYF

V: TRBV4-3
J: TRBJ1-1
D: -
size: -
DNA: TGCGCCAGCAGCCAAGAATTCAGGGACTCGGCTTTCTTT
CDR3: CASSQEFRDSAFF

V: TRBV12-3/TRBV12-4
J: TRBJ1-5
D: -
size: -
DNA: TGTGCCAGCAGTTTAGGGCTGACGCACAATCAGCCCCAGCATTTT
CDR3: CASSLGLTHNQPQHF

V: TRBV27
J: TRBJ2-5
D: TRBD2
size: few
DNA: TGTGCCAGCAGTTTATCCCCCCCCGCGAGCGGGAGGGAGACCCAGTACTTC
CDR3: CASSLSPPASGRETQYF

V: TRBV10-3
J: TRBJ2-7
D: -
size: -
DNA: TGTGCCATCAGTGAGCTGAGCTCCTACGAGCAGTACTTC
CDR3: CAISELSSYEQYF

V: TRBV5-1
J: TRBJ2-3
D: TRBD2
size: many
DNA: TGCGCCAGCAGCTTGCAAACGGGGGGGGCAGATACGCAGTATTTT
CDR3: CASSLQTGGADTQYF

V: TRBV7-9
J: TRBJ2-3
D: -
size: few
DNA: TGTGCCAGCAGCTTAGATGGGGGACGAGAAGATACGCAGTATTTT
CDR3: CASSLDGGREDTQYF

V: TRBV5-1
J: TRBJ1-1
D: TRBD1
size: few
DNA: TGCGCCAGCAAACAGGGGTCTGAAGCTTTCTTT
CDR3: CASKQGSEAFF

V: TRBV4-1
J: TRBJ1-5
D: -
size: few
DNA: TGCGCCAGCAGCCAATTTGGGGGAGACCAGCCCCAGCATTTT
CDR3: CASSQFGGDQPQHF

V: TRBV29-1
J: TRBJ1-1
D: -
size: -
DNA: TGCAGCGTTGAAAAGGGGGGAGGTGCTGAAGCTTTCTTT
CDR3: CSVEKGGGAEAFF

V: TRBV12-3/TRBV12-4
J: TRBJ1-1
D: -
size: -
DNA: TGTGCCACTCATTGGGCCTCAGGCGTGGCTTTCTTT
CDR3: CATHWASGVAFF

V: TRBV11-3
J: TRBJ2-2
D: -
size: few
DNA: TGTGCCACCGCGCCCCTAAACTCGAACACCGGGGAGCTGTTTTTT
CDR3: CATAPLNSNTGELFF

V: TRBV7-3
J: TRBJ2-1
D: TRBD1
size: -
DNA: TGTGCCAGCAGTTACCCCCCAGGGGGCGAGCAGTTCTTC
CDR3: CASSYPPGGEQFF

V: TRBV12-3/TRBV12-4
J: TRBJ2-5
D: TRBD2
size: -
DNA: TGTGCCAGCCGCTATGGGACTAGCGGAGAGACCCAGTACTTC
CDR3: CASRYGTSGETQYF

V: TRBV7-7
J: TRBJ2-7
D: -
size: -
DNA: TGTGCTAGCAGCTTATCACTGAAAGGAGAGCAGTACTTC
CDR3: CASSLSLKGEQYF

V: TRBV7-9
J: TRBJ2-2
D: -
size: few
DNA: TGTGCCAGCAGCTCCTACGACAGTAACACCGGGGAGCTGTTTTTT
CDR3: CASSSYDSNTGELFF

V: TRBV12-3/TRBV12-4
J: TRBJ1-1
D: TRBD1
size: few
DNA: TGTGCCAGCAGTTTGGACAGGTATACTGAAGCTTTCTTT
CDR3: CASSLDRYTEAFF

V: TRBV20-1
J: TRBJ2-2
D: -
size: few
DNA: TGCAGTGTTCCGGGACCCGCGAACACCGGGGAGCTGTTTTTT
CDR3: CSVPGPANTGELFF

V: TRBV5-1
J: TRBJ1-3
D: TRBD1
size: few
DNA: TGCGCCAGCAGTCAGGACAGGGCGTCGGGAAACACCATATATTTT
CDR3: CASSQDRASGNTIYF

V: TRBV2
J: TRBJ2-7
D: -
size: few
DNA: TGTGCCAGCAGACTCTCGTATGTGCAGTACTTC
CDR3: CASRLSYVQYF

V: TRBV19
J: TRBJ2-7
D: -
size: -
DNA: TGTGCCAGTAGTATAGAGAAAGCCTACGAGCAGTACTTC
CDR3: CASSIEKAYEQYF

V: TRBV5-1
J: TRBJ2-2
D: -
size: few
DNA: TGCGCCAGCAGCTTGGAAAGGGCGACCGGGGAGCTGTTTTTT
CDR3: CASSLERATGELFF

V: TRBV4-2
J: TRBJ2-1
D: TRBD2
size: -
DNA: TGTGCCAGCAGCCAAGAGCCTACTAGCGGGGCGCAGTTCTTC
CDR3: CASSQEPTSGAQFF

V: TRBV7-9
J: TRBJ2-5
D: -
size: -
DNA: TGTGCCAGCAGCCACGTGGAGGGGACCCAGTACTTC
CDR3: CASSHVEGTQYF

V: TRBV12-3/TRBV12-4
J: TRBJ2-5
D: -
size: once
DNA: TGTGCCAGCAGCAAACGCCGGGACCTCCAAGAGACCCAGTACTTC
CDR3: CASSKRRDLQETQYF

V: TRBV19
J: TRBJ2-5
D: -
size: -
DNA: TGTGCCAGTAGTATAGTGGGGGCGATCTGGGAGACCCAGTACTTC
CDR3: CASSIVGAIWETQYF

V: TRBV7-6
J: TRBJ2-3
D: -
size: few
DNA: TGTGCCAGCAGCAAAAGACCAGGGGGCGGGGGTGGCACAGATACGCAGTATTTT
CDR3: CASSKRPGGGGGTDTQYF

V: TRBV6-1
J: TRBJ2-1
D: -
size: few
DNA: TGTGCCAGCAGTGAAGCGGGGGCCCAACTCAATGAGCAGTTCTTC
CDR3: CASSEAGAQLNEQFF

V: TRBV9
J: TRBJ2-1
D: TRBD2
size: once
DNA: TGTGCCAGCAGCGTAGACGCGGGGGGGTATAACAATGAGCAGTTCTTC
CDR3: CASSVDAGGYNNEQFF

V: TRBV11-2
J: TRBJ2-5
D: -
size: -
DNA: TGTGCCAGCAGCCCTACTTTAAAAGAGACCCAGTACTTC
CDR3: CASSPTLKETQYF